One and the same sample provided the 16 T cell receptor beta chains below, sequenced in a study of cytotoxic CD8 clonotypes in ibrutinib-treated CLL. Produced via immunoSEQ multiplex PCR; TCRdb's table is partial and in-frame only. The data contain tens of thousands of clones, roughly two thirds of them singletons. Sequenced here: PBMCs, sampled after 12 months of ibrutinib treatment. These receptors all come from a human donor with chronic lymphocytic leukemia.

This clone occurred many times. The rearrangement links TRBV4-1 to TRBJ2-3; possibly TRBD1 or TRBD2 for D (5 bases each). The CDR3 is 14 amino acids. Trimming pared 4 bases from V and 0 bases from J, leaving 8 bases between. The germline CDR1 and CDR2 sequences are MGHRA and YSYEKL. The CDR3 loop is CASSLWGSTDTQYF. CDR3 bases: TGCGCCAGCAGCCTTTGGGGGAGCACAGATACGCAGTATTTT.

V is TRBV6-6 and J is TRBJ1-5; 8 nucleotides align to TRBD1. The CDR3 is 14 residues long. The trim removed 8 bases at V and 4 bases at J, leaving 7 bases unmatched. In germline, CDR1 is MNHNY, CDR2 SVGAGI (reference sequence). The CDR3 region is CASRTGGSNQPQHF. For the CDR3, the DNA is TGTGCCAGCCGAACAGGGGGTTCAAATCAGCCCCAGCATTTT.

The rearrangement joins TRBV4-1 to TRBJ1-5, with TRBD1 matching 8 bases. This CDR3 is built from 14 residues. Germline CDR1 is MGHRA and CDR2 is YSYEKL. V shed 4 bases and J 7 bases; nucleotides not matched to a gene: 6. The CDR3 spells CASSRTGIEQPQHF. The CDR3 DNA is TGCGCCAGCAGCCGGACAGGGATCGAGCAGCCCCAGCATTTT.

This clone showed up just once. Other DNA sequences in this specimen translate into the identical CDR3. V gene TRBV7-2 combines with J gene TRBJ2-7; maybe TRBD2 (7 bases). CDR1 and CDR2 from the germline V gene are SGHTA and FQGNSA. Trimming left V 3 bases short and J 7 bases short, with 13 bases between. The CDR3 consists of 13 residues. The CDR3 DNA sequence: TGTGCCAGCAGCTTGGTGGGGGGGCTTGAGCAGTACTTC. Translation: CASSLVGGLEQYF.

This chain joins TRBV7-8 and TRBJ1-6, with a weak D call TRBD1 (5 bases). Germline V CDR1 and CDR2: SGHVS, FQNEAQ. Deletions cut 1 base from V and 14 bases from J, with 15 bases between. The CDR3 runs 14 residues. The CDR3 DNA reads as TGTGCCAGCAGCTTAGGGGGCCGGGCGGGGACCCTCCACTTT. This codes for CASSLGGRAGTLHF.

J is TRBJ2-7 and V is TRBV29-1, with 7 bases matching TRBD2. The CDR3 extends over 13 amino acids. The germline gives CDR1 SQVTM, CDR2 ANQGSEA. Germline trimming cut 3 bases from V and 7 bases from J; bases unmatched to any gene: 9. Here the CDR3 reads CSVDRGRAGEQYF. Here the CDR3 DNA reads TGCAGCGTTGATCGTGGGAGGGCGGGGGAGCAGTACTTC.

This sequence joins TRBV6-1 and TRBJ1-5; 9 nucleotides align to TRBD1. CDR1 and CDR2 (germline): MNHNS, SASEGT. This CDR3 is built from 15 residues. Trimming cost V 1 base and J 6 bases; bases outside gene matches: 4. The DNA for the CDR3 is TGTGCCAGCAGTGAAGGGACAGGGGAGTCTCAGCCCCAGCATTTT. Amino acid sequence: CASSEGTGESQPQHF.

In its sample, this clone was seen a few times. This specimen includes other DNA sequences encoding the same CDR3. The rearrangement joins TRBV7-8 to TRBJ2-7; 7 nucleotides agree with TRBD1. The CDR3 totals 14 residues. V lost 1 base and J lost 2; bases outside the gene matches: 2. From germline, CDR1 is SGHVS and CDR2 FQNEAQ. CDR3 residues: CASSLGQGAYEQYF. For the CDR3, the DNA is TGTGCCAGCAGCTTAGGGCAGGGGGCCTACGAGCAGTACTTC.

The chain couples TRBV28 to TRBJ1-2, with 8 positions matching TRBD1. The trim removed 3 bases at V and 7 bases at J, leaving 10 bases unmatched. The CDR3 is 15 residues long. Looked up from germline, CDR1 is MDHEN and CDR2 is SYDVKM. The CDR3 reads CASSFMAGGASGYTF. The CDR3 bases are TGTGCCAGCAGTTTTATGGCAGGGGGCGCTTCTGGCTACACCTTC.

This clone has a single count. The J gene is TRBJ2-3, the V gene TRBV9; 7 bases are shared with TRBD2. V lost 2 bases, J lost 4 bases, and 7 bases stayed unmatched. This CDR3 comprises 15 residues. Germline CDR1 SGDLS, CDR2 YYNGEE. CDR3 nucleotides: TGTGCCAGCAGCGTGGGGGGGAGGTTCGCAGATACGCAGTATTTT. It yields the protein CASSVGGRFADTQYF.

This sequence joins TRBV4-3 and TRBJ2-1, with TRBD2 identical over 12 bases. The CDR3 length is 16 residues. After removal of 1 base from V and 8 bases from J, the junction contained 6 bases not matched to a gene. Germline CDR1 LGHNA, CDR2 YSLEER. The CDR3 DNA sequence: TGCGCCAGCAGCCAAGGTGGACTAGCGGGGTCTGATGAGCAGTTCTTC. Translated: CASSQGGLAGSDEQFF.

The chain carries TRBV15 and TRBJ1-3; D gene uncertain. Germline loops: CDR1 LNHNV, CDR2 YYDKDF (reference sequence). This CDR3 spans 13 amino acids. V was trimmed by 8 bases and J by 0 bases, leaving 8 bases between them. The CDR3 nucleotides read TGTGCCACCGGATTTATCTCTGGAAACACCATATATTTT. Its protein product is CATGFISGNTIYF. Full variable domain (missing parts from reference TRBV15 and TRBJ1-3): DAMVIQNPRYQVTQFGKPVTLSCSQTLNHNVMYWYQQKSSQAPKLLFHYYDKDFNNEADTPDNFQSRRPNTSFCFLDIRSPGLGDTAMYLCATGFISGNTIYFGEGSWLTVV.

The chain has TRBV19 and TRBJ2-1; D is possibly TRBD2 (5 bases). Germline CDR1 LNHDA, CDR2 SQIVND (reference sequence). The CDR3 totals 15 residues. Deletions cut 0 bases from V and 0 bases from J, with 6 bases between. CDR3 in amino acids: CASSIEGSSYNEQFF. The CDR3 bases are TGTGCCAGTAGTATAGAAGGGAGCTCCTACAATGAGCAGTTCTTC.

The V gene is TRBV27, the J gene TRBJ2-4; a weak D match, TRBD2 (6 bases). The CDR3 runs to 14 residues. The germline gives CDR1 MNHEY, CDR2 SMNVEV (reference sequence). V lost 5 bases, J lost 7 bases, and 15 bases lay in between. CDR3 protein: CASSLSSGGNIQYF. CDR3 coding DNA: TGTGCCAGCAGTCTAAGTAGCGGTGGCAACATTCAGTACTTC.

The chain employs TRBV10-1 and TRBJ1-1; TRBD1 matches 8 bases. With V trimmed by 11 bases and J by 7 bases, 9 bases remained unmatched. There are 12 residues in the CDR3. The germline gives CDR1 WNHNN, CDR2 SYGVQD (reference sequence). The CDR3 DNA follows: TGCGCCTCCACAGGGGGAACAGGTGAAGCTTTCTTT. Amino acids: CASTGGTGEAFF.

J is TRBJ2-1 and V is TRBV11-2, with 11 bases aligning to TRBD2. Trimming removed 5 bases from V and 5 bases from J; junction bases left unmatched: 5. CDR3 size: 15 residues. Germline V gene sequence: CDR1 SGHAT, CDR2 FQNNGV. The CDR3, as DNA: TGTGCCAGCAGCACCAGACTAGCGGGGCACAATGAGCAGTTCTTC. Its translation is CASSTRLAGHNEQFF.